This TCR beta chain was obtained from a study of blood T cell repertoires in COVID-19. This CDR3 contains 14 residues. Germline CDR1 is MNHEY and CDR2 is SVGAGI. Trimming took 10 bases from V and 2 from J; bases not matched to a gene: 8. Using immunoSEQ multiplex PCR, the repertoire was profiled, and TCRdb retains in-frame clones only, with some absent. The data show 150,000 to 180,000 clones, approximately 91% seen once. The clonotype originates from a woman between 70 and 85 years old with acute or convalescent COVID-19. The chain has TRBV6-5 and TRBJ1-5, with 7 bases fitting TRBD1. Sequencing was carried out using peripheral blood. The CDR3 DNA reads TGTGCCACGGTAGGGGGCTCGGGCAATCAGCCCCAGCATTTT. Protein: CATVGGSGNQPQHF.